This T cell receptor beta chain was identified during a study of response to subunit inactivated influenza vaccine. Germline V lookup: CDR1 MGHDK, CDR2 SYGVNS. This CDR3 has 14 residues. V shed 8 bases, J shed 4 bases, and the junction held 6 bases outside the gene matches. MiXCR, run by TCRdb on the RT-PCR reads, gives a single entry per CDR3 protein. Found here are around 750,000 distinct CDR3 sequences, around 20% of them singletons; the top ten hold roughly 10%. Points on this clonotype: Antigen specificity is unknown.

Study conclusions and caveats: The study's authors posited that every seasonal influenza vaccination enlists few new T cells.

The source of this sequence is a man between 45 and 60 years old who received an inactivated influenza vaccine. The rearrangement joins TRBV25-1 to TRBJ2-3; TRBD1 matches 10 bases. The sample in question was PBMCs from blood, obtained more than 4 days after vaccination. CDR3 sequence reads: CASGGQGTADTQYF. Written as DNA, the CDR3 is TGTGCCAGCGGGGGACAGGGGACAGCAGATACGCAGTATTTT.